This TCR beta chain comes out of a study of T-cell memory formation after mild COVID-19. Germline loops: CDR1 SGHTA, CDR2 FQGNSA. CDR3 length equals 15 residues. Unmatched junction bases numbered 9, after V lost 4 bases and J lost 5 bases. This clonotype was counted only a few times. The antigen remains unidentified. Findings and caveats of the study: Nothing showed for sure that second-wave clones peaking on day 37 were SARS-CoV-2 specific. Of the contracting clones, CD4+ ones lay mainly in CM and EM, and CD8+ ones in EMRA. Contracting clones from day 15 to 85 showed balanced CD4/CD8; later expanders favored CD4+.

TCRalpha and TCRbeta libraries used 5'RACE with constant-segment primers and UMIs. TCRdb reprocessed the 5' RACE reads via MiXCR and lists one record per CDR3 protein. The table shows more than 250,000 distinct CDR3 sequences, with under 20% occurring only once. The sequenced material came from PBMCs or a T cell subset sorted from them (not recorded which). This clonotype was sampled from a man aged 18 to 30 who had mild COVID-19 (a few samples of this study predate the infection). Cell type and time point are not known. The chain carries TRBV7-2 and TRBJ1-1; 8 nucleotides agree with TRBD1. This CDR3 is CASSSWTGRETEAFF. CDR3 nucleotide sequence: TGTGCCAGCAGCTCTTGGACAGGGCGGGAAACTGAAGCTTTCTTT.